This TCR beta chain is from a study of memory CD4+ T cells and cytomegalovirus serostatus. General study points: Suggested: most of the CMV-linked TCR signature lies in CD4+ memory cells. Repertoires predicted CMV serostatus with median bootstrapped AUC of approximately 0.95. About 40% of the roughly 160 known CMV-associated TCRbeta sequences appeared in CD4+ memory.

As handled by the study authors: After removing out-of-frame reads, millions of distinct TCRbeta sequences remained. Profiled with immunoSEQ multiplex PCR; TCRdb holds only in-frame clones, not every one. Clonal size and the V and J genes are those of that table, whereas D and trimming came from the DNA. Here the sample spans tens of thousands of clones, 60% to 85% being singletons. About this clone itself: Its antigen is undetermined.

Germline-derived CDR1 and CDR2 are SSHAT and FNYEAQ (reference sequence). V lost 5 bases and J 1 base, leaving 13 bases between the germline ends. The CDR3 spans 15 residues. The sort gate was single viable CD3+CD4+CD8-CD45RO+ cells for memory CD4+ T cells. Specimen: memory CD4+ T cells from blood. The origin of this receptor is an adult in good health and CMV-seronegative. V and J are TRBV7-7 and TRBJ2-3, with D maybe TRBD1 (6 bases). CDR3 residues: CASSRDRHRTDTQYF. CDR3 nucleotides: TGTGCCAGCAGCCGCGACAGGCACCGCACAGATACGCAGTATTTT. Together with reference TRBV7-7 and TRBJ2-3, the CDR3 gives the full variable domain: GAGVSQSPRYKVTKRGQDVTLRCDPISSHATLYWYQQALGQGPEFLTYFNYEAQPDKSGLPSDRFSAERPEGSISTLTIQRTEQRDSAMYRCASSRDRHRTDTQYFGPGTRLTVL.